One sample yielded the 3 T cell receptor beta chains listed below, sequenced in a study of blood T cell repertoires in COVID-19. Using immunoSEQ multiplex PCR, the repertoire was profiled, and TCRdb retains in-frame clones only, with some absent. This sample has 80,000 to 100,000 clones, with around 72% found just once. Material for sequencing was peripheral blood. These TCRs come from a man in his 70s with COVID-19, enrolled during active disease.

The CDR3 DNA is TGTGCCAGCAGCTTATACCAGGGGGTCTCACCCCTCCACTTT. This codes for CASSLYQGVSPLHF. V is TRBV7-2 and J is TRBJ1-6; 7 bases match TRBD1. The germline V gene has CDR1 SGHTA and CDR2 FQGNSA. V was pared by 2 bases and J by 10 bases, with 5 bases of the junction left unmatched. The CDR3 totals 14 residues.

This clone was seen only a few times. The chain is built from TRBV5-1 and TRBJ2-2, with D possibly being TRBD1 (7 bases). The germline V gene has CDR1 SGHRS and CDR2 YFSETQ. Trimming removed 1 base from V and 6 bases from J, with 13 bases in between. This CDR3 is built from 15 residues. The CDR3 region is CASSLSRGTAGELFF. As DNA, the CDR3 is TGCGCCAGCAGCTTGTCGCGCGGGACAGCCGGGGAGCTGTTTTTT.

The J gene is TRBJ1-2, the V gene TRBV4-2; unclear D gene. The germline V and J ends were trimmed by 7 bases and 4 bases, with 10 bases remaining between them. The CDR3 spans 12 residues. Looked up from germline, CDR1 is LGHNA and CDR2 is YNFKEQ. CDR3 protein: CASNDGIYGYTF. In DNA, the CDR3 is TGTGCCAGCAATGACGGGATCTATGGCTACACCTTC.